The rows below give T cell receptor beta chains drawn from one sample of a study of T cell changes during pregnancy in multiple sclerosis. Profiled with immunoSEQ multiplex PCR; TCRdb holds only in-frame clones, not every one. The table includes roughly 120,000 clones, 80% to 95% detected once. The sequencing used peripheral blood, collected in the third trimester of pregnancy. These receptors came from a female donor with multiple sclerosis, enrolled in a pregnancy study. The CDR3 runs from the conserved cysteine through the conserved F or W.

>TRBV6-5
CASRQDRGPEAFF
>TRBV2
CASSEVIRVGGPTGNEQFF
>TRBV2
CASTAQVRDRGYGYTF
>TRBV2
CASRESRPYEQYF
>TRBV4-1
CASSQFAGVLNTIYF
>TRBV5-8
CASSLFWGHRATNEKLFF
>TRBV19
CASSITSGYNEQFF
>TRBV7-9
CASRSLSLTRNTDTQYF
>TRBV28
CASSLPMGRGGSSYEQYF
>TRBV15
CATSFDGRFTDTQYF
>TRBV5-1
CASSFQGGSETQYF
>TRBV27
CASSLSDKGYGYTF
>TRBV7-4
CASSPRQGMNTEAFF
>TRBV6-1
CASSERASGTGGQFF
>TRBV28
CASSPQDRREQYF
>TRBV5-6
CASSLVPGQGTYGYTF
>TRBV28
CASTRRDRRYEQYF
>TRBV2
CASRELRGYTF
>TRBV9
CASSVEWTDDNEQFF
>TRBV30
CAWAGGGDEKLFF
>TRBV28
CASIARGGRELFF
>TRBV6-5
CASRTLTGGNQPQHF
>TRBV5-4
CASSLELNTEAFF
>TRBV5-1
CASSLALTGELFF
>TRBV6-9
CASSCPWAETQYF
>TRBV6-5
CASRPTQGPNQPQHF
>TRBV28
CASAPERGRDQPQHF
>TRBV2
CASTDRGGYGYTF
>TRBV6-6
CASGTSGSWEQYF
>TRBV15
CATSADLVVTGNTIYF
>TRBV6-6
CASSYSVGEESYEQYF
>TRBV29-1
CSFLTGSNEKLFF
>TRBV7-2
CASSLGRSNEQFF
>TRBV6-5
CASKREAGGYTF